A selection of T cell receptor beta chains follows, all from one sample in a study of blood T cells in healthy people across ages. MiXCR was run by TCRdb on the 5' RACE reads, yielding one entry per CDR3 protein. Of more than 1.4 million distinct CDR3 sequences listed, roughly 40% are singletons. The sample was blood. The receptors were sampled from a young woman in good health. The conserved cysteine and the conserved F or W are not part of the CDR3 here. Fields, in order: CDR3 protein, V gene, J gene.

ASSRGQRSLYNEQF	TRBV5-1	TRBJ2-1
SARDPQSSYNEQF	TRBV20-1	TRBJ2-1
ASSSQTYTEAF	TRBV7-2	TRBJ1-1
ASTKRPASTGAYNEQF	TRBV14	TRBJ2-1
ASSLIGQSNGYT	TRBV7-2	TRBJ1-2
ASSPTGAAEAF	TRBV5-1	TRBJ1-1
ASSVGGDRTNSPLH	TRBV9	TRBJ1-6
SANPWGQYNEKLF	TRBV20-1	TRBJ1-4
ASSQDQRAGGDTQY	TRBV4-2	TRBJ2-3
SAPVSGSSYNEQF	TRBV20-1	TRBJ2-1
ASSYPGSGNQETQY	TRBV6-6	TRBJ2-5
SAQEGGSGEKLF	TRBV20-1	TRBJ1-4
SARMRGDIVYEQY	TRBV20-1	TRBJ2-7
ASKREKIQETQY	TRBV2	TRBJ2-5
RVGGSSTDTQY	TRBV20-1	TRBJ2-3
SARDAAQGPYEQY	TRBV20-1	TRBJ2-7
ASSLLLYNEQY	TRBV7-9	TRBJ2-5
SLQGSIDTQY	TRBV20-1	TRBJ2-3
ASSQVPPTSGVNEQF	TRBV4-1	TRBJ2-1
ASSLYTTTPGDYGYT	TRBV28	TRBJ1-2
ASSPGQGTLNEKLF	TRBV7-9	TRBJ1-4
ASSQEVGELGRTEAF	TRBV3-1	TRBJ1-1
ATSRGRGSPLH	TRBV15	TRBJ1-6
ASSPGQTVNEQF	TRBV7-2	TRBJ2-1
ATSRASGSEQY	TRBV15	TRBJ2-7
ASSLGQPGGAF	TRBV7-9	TRBJ1-1
SARDPGGTYEQY	TRBV20-1	TRBJ2-7
ASTKFQDEQF	TRBV6-1	TRBJ2-1
AWAGVNSPLH	TRBV30	TRBJ1-6
ASSSRATGLNTEAF	TRBV5-1	TRBJ1-1
ASSRPNVWGAGDTQY	TRBV7-9	TRBJ2-3
ASSFQRTSGRYNEQF	TRBV7-2	TRBJ2-1
SARGGSSGGPNTGELF	TRBV20-1	TRBJ2-2
ASSLWAGLDNSPLH	TRBV11-2	TRBJ1-6
ASSLGFGSSYNEQF	TRBV12-3/TRBV12-4	TRBJ2-1
SGTIQGTYGYT	TRBV29-1	TRBJ1-2
ASSRRGQGSYGYT	TRBV2	TRBJ1-2
ASSPKDSIRDTPPLH	TRBV4-1	TRBJ1-6
SAHGLGRGDTQY	TRBV20-1	TRBJ2-3
AWRRDGSYEQY	TRBV30	TRBJ2-7
ASSELAAASSYEQY	TRBV4-2	TRBJ2-7
ASSWSGGSYNEQF	TRBV27	TRBJ2-1
ASSLAQGGHTEAF	TRBV5-1	TRBJ1-1
ASSLSAGINEQF	TRBV28	TRBJ2-1
ASSGGLAVYQETQY	TRBV9	TRBJ2-5